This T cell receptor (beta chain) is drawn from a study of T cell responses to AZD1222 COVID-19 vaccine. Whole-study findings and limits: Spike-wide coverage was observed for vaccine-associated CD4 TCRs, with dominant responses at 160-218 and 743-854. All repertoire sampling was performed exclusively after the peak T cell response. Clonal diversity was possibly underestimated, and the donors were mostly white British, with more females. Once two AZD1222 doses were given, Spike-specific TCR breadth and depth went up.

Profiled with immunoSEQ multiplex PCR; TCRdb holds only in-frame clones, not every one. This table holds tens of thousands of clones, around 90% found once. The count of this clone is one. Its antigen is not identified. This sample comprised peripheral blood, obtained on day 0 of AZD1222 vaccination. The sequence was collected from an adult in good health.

The CDR3 coding sequence is TGTGCCAGCAGCTTCCAGGGATACGAGCAGTACTTC. This encodes CASSFQGYEQYF. This rearrangement joins TRBV5-6 to TRBJ2-7; D may be TRBD1 (5 bases). From germline, CDR1 is SGHDT and CDR2 YYEEEE. Trimming removed 2 bases from V and 4 bases from J, with 7 bases in between. The CDR3 is made up of 12 amino acids.